The clone carrying this T cell receptor beta chain was observed a handful of times. V trimming: 0 bases; J trimming: 5 bases; junction bases outside the gene matches: 1. Germline lookup yields CDR1 GTSNPN and CDR2 SVGIG (reference sequence). This CDR3 spans 13 amino acids. The data are from a study of blood T cell repertoires in COVID-19. Sequencing was performed with immunoSEQ multiplex PCR; in TCRdb, only in-frame clones are kept and a portion is missing. This sample has fewer than 70,000 clones, with 78% found just once. The sequencing input was peripheral blood. This receptor was identified in a human donor in a cohort sampled during active COVID-19. J is TRBJ2-7 and V is TRBV30, with 10 bases aligning to TRBD1. As DNA, the CDR3 is TGTGCCTGGAGTGTAGGGACAGGGGACGAGCAGTACTTC. Translating it yields CAWSVGTGDEQYF.